The TCR beta chain described here comes from a study of T cell responses to AZD1222 COVID-19 vaccine. The repertoire was sequenced with immunoSEQ multiplex PCR; TCRdb's copy has only in-frame clones and lacks some. This sample has fewer than 180,000 clones, with about nine tenths found just once. Study outcomes and limitations: Only 5 or 6 AZD1222 recipients were seropositive at baseline. Clonal diversity was possibly underestimated; the donors were predominantly white British and more often female.

Researchers grouped second doses given at about 4 or about 12 weeks into one pool. As concerns this clone: Its antigen remains unidentified.

In germline, CDR1 is SGHRS, CDR2 YFSETQ. The CDR3 is 18 residues long. J gave up 2 bases and V 1 base, and 7 bases lay outside the gene matches. The chain has TRBV5-1 and TRBJ2-1; 12 bases are shared with TRBD2. Sequenced material: peripheral blood, taken 28 days after the second AZD1222 dose. The TCR sequence derives from an adult who received the AZD1222 COVID-19 vaccine. CDR3 in DNA: TGCGCCAGCAGCTTGCGTGGACTAGCGGGATGGACCTACAATGAGCAGTTCTTC. It encodes CASSLRGLAGWTYNEQFF. The full variable domain, rest sourced from reference TRBV5-1 and TRBJ2-1, is KAGVTQTPRYLIKTRGQQVTLSCSPISGHRSVSWYQQTPGQGLQFLFEYFSETQRNKGNFPGRFSGRQFSNSRSEMNVSTLELGDSALYLCASSLRGLAGWTYNEQFFGPGTRLTVL.